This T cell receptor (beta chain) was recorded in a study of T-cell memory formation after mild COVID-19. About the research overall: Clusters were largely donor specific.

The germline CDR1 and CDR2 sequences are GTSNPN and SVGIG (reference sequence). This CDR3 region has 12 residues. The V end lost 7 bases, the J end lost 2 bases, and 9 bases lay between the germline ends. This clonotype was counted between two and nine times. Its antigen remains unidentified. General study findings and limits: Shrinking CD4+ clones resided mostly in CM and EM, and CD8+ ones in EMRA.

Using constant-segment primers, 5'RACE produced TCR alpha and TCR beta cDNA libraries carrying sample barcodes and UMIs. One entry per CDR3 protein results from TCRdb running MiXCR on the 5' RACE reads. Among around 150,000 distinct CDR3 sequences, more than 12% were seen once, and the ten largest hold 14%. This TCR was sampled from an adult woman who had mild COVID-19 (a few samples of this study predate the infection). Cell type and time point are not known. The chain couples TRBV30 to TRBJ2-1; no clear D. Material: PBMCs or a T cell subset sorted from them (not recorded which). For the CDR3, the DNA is TGTGCCTTTACTGGGACCTACAATGAGCAGTTCTTC. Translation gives CAFTGTYNEQFF.